This T cell receptor beta chain derives from a study of CD8 T cells in Susac syndrome. Findings and limits, study-wide: Clonal expansion of CD8+ cells in Susac peaked in TEMRA cells (and in active patients).

As concerns this clonotype: The antigen is not known.

The RNA, about 0.5 to 1 ug, was put through reverse transcription using random hexamers. An immunoSEQ multiplex PCR amplified TCR beta CDR3 over 54 Vbeta and 13 Jbeta. TCRdb analysed the immunoSEQ multiplex PCR reads with MiXCR anew, one entry per CDR3 protein. This table has about 53,000 distinct CDR3 sequences, just under 95% appearing once. FACS enriched CD8+ TEMRA cells, while bulk CD8+ and CD4+ were negatively isolated. This clonotype originated in a human donor with Susac syndrome. Sequenced: CD8+ T cells from PBMCs.

The CDR3 region is CASNQADTQYF. The CDR3 bases are TGTGCCAGCAACCAAGCAGATACGCAGTATTTT. The genes are TRBV6-5 and TRBJ2-3; no reliable D call. Germline CDR1 and CDR2: MNHEY and SVGAGI. The V end lost 7 bases, the J end lost 4 bases, and 6 bases lay between the germline ends. This CDR3 region has 11 residues.